This TCR beta chain was sequenced during a study of blood T cells in healthy people across ages. CDR3 length: 11 residues. Germline V lookup: CDR1 SQVTM, CDR2 ANQGSEA. The use of a sample-barcoded 5' primer and a J-beta primer mix characterized a second PCR of roughly 6 to 11 cycles. TCRdb called the 5' RACE reads again in MiXCR, with one record for every CDR3 protein. The data contain around 800,000 distinct CDR3 sequences, less than 70% of them singletons. This sequence joins TRBV29-1 and TRBJ2-1, with 10 bases that match TRBD1. The J call could be wrong; TRBJ2-7 is a better fit for the DNA end. This TCR came from a man older than 75 in good health. The sample consisted of blood. The CDR3 bases are TGCAGCGGGACAGGGGGGAACGAGCAGTACTTC. Its translation: CSGTGGNEQYF.